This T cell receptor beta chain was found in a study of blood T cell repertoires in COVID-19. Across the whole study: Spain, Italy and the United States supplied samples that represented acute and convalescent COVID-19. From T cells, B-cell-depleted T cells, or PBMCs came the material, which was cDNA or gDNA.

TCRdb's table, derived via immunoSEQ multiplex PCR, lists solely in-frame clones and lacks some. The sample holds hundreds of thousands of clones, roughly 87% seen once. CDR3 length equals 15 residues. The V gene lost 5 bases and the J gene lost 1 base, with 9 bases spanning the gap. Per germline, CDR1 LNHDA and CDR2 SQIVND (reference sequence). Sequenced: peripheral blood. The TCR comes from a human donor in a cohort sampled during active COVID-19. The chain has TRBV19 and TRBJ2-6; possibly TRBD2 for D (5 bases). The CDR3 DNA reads TGTGCCAGTAGTGAGGGTAATTCTGGGGCCAACGTCCTGACTTTC. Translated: CASSEGNSGANVLTF.